The sequence of this TCR beta chain was determined in a study of T cells in Graves' hyperthyroidism and ophthalmopathy. Thyroid ultrasound, orbital computed tomography, clinical symptoms, and serum thyroxine and TRAb underpinned diagnoses. Researchers took RNA transcripts and amplified the TCR beta CDR3 regions from them. The primer set for the first-round RT-PCR of the TCR CDR3 was HTBI. One entry per CDR3 protein, called by TCRdb with MiXCR from the multiplex PCR reads. The table includes roughly 520,000 distinct CDR3 sequences, roughly a quarter detected once. With 9 bases removed from V and 8 bases from J, the gap between germline ends came to 20 bases. Germline CDR1 MNHNS, CDR2 SASEGT. The CDR3 extends over 14 amino acids.

The source is a woman in her twenties or thirties with Graves' ophthalmopathy. Sequenced material: blood. The chain employs TRBV6-1 and TRBJ2-1, with D possibly matching TRBD1 (6 bases). CDR3 sequence (DNA): TGTGCCAGTTACGACAGGTCCGAGGGCCATGAGCAGTTCTTC. This gives the protein CASYDRSEGHEQFF.